This TCR beta chain was captured by sequencing in a study of neurological immune-mediated disorders. 5'RACE with 10-nucleotide random UMIs generated the cDNA. Every sequencing run drew on 15-18 subjects and yielded over 170 million TCR-beta sequences. TCRdb passed the 5' RACE reads through MiXCR, listing each CDR3 protein once. This sample has 28,000 or so distinct CDR3 sequences; around 12% occur once, and the top ten carry about 7.2%. This CDR3 contains 15 residues. From germline, CDR1 is SGHTA and CDR2 FQGNSA. Study-wide results and limits: Sharing of CDR3 amino acid sequences among expanded clones across subjects was absent, suggesting private repertoires in all groups. The most TCR clonal expansion was seen in HTLV-1-associated myelopathy, and the least was seen in multiple sclerosis, which fell below healthy controls.

Worth noting for this clonotype: Its antigen is not known. An end of the junction does not agree with germline; a read error may underlie this.

V usage is TRBV7-2 and J usage is TRBJ2-1, with D possibly matching TRBD2 (5 bases). This clonotype was obtained from a man aged 55 to 70 in good health. The sample comprised PBMCs. The CDR3 sequence: CTSILSGNSYNEQFF. In DNA form, the CDR3 reads TGTACCAGCATCTTATCGGGAAACTCCTACAATGAGCAGTTCTTC.